This T cell receptor (beta chain) was retrieved from a study of cytomegalovirus exposure and HLA in healthy donors (dated by TCRdb to between 2016 and 2019). Context from the whole study: According to an earlier analysis of 587 of the donors, some 170 million T cells yielded 117 million unique TCR beta sequences and about 280 Gb of sequence data. An early release that covered some 640 HLA-typed donors contained about 300 gigabases of sequencing data and 70 million to 100 million unique TCR sequences. Of the roughly 390 genotyped donors, 80% to 90% were placed in the genetic ancestry cluster associated with self-reported Caucasian donors. The study was designed to test whether signatures of past pathogen exposure could be identified by cataloging public T cell receptors. The T cell repertoires of 550 to 850 subjects were profiled by immunosequencing and related to cytomegalovirus serostatus. Besides the first cohort of 666 subjects, a separate validation cohort made up of roughly 120 different subjects was used. To predict cytomegalovirus infection status, the study combined high-throughput TCR immunosequencing, statistical association of individual TCRs with disease status, and machine learning. A later analysis re-analyzed previously published TCR beta repertoires from roughly 600 donors and added high-resolution HLA genotyping to study TCR occurrence patterns. Rather than drawing on any new phenotypic data, the later analysis identified candidate immune exposures from TCR beta sequences and the way those sequences occurred across donors. An earlier analysis of 587 of the donors used high-throughput TCR beta sequencing to judge whether each TCR beta V gene segment behaved as functional or pseudogenic. Donor age, sex, ethnicity and CMV serostatus were compiled together with the repertoire data. Genome-wide SNP genotypes for about 65% of the roughly 670 donors were used in a later genetic analysis, which treated that subset as a discovery cohort. Every repertoire in the discovery cohort had been generated on one and the same sequencing platform. HLA typing included class I and class II loci at four-digit resolution. The number of donors typed differed by locus, with roughly 629-640 for A, B, C, DRB1 and DQB1, 522 for DQA1, about 610 for DPA1, and some 440 for DPB1. A handful of DR-DQ haplotypes were handled as single units for association and clustering because linkage in the cohort was strong. Across around 400 genotyped donors of the cohort, an average of about 240,000 unique TCR beta nucleotide sequences per donor were sequenced, and 15% to 20% of those sequences were non-productive. Findings and caveats that apply to the study as a whole: In this cohort, only TCR beta chains were sequenced, and detectable features were limited by the absence of alpha or paired-chain data. Assigning TCR associations to individual alleles was difficult when HLA alleles, especially DR and DQ, strongly co-occurred. Because HLA typing was unavailable for some donors at each locus, only the typed subset was used in association tests. In a later analysis, about 16,000 TCR beta sequences were associated with specific HLA alleles at a false discovery rate of 0.05. In an earlier analysis of 587 of the donors, most TCR beta V segments were observed in productive rearrangements about 87% or about 30% of the time, broadly matching IMGT annotations. The authors suggested that the approach could potentially be generalized to other disease states and immunological phenotypes. A few of the identified cytomegalovirus-associated TCR beta chains were confirmed in vitro to be specific for cytomegalovirus antigens. In a later analysis, TCR association rates were found to vary across HLA loci, with the most associated TCRs seen for DRB1 alleles and the fewest for HLA-C alleles. In a later analysis, HLA-associated TCR beta chains were found to be more clonally expanded and to have lower generation probabilities than equally common non-associated chains. A later genetic analysis associated a missense DCLRE1C variant with V-gene and J-gene trimming of TCR beta chains, and an independent cohort replicated the association. In the study, roughly 160 TCR beta chains were listed as associated with cytomegalovirus. Compared with the roughly 720-donor mean, donors in an Asian-associated ancestry cluster had fewer N-insertions in productive TCRs, according to a later genetic analysis. The earlier analysis of 587 of the donors excluded some 16 rarely observed V segments, including chromosome 9 orphons, because counts were too low. The presence/absence analyses assumed that sequencing depth was roughly uniform across donors, and that assumption may not be true. A further reported finding was that TCR beta sequences accurately predicted the HLA-A and HLA-B alleles for most subjects in the first cohort. The 87-base-pair reads could not distinguish some IMGT-functional V segments, including TRBV6-2 and TRBV6-3, so those segments were excluded. In both the original and validation cohorts, the classifier was reported to diagnose cytomegalovirus status with high specificity and sensitivity. A group of highly shared sequence variants was considered likely to be a technical artifact of the sequencing pipeline. The only immune exposure information available for the cohort was CMV serostatus. Linkage disequilibrium might explain the correlated functional status among segregating V segments, but an unknown experimental factor could not be excluded. A later analysis found that most CMV-associated TCR beta chains appeared HLA-restricted, with HLA associations seemingly driven largely by CMV exposure. Several of the top co-occurrence clusters appeared to be linked to parvovirus B19, influenza, CMV and Epstein-Barr virus, according to a later analysis. Most TCR sequences were seen in very few donors, while some public TCRs were found in many individuals.

The receptor library was made with the immunoSEQ multiplex PCR assay. For the multiplex PCR, a mixture combining 60 forward primers for TCR Vbeta segments and 13 reverse primers for TCR Jbeta segments was used. Amplification of the CDR3 region of rearranged TCR beta genes was performed with a multiplex PCR assay on genomic DNA. On the Illumina HiSeq System, the amplified TCR beta libraries were sequenced as 87-base-pair reads. Per the original workflow: In a later analysis, roughly 80 million unique TCR beta chains were counted across the roughly 610 repertoires, and approximately 11 million of these chains were shared by at least two donors. A nearest-neighbor algorithm error-corrected the raw reads and collapsed the reads into unique sequences, merging closely related sequences to remove PCR and sequencing errors. To assign V, D and J gene segments, CDR3 sequences were aligned to IMGT reference sequences. For a sequence to be retained, a match of at least six nucleotides was required to both a V gene segment and a J gene segment. Rearrangements were called productive when the CDR3 lacked stop codons and stayed in frame with V and J; all others were non-productive. Following IMGT convention, CDR3 was defined as the stretch from the second conserved V-encoded cysteine up to the conserved J-encoded phenylalanine. The earlier analysis of approximately 500 of the donors excluded sequences that lacked an unambiguous match to a single V gene segment. In an earlier analysis of several hundred of the donors, a V segment was called functional when productive rearrangements were above 56.7%, and segregating when the standard deviation between donors exceeded 5%. To diagnose cytomegalovirus status from the catalog of TCR beta chain sequences, a statistical classification framework was built. In a later analysis, V and J genes were assigned by comparing TCR nucleotide sequences against IMGT/GENE-DB human TR gene sequences. A later analysis assigned CDR3 sequences and most-parsimonious VDJ recombination scenarios with the TCRdist pipeline. A later analysis defined each TCR beta chain by its CDR3 amino acid sequence plus V-gene family, and excluded reads lacking a unique V-gene family. As a way to deal with suspected cross-contamination and a sequencing artifact, a later analysis dropped 640 or so nucleotide sequences that were highly shared and had low generation probability. In a later analysis, a clonal expansion index for each public chain was calculated from normalized within-repertoire ranks of inferred template counts. Generation probabilities in a later analysis came from a VDJ recombination model fitted to out-of-frame rearrangements, and those results were checked against IGoR. A later analysis scored TCR-TCR, TCR-HLA and TCR-CMV co-occurrence with hypergeometric tests, applying a repertoire-size bias correction to TCR pairs. A later analysis estimated false discovery rates by permuting HLA or CMV assignments 20 times. A later analysis grouped co-occurring TCRs with DBSCAN, adding TCRdist sequence similarity when clustering within HLA-allele-positive subsets. Repertoires with fewer than 30,000 or more than 120,000 public chains, plus five repertoires with anomalous nucleotide sharing, were excluded from co-occurrence clustering. In its TCRdb copy, this immuneACCESS table keeps in-frame sequences only and misses some clones. Where compared with another copy, unresolved V genes explain less than half of these, and the others have no known cause. The D gene and trimming were derived from the DNA, and the V and J assignments and clone size from that table. A total of 95,000 to 150,000 clones appear in this sample, 77% of them only once. 9.5% to 15% of the sample comes from the top ten.

Notes on this clone: This receptor's antigen is unknown. The sample holds no much larger clone one base away, and base qualities are not on file.

The cohort consisted of 650 to 850 healthy bone marrow donors. At the time of sampling, every cohort member was nominally healthy, though immune exposures that went unrecorded were likely present. The donor tested CMV seropositive, placing the donor among the 289 seropositive members of the cohort. Each donor provided a peripheral blood sample, and peripheral blood mononuclear cells were used for TCR beta sequencing. The Qiagen DNeasy Blood Extraction Kit was used to extract genomic DNA from the blood cell samples. CDR1 and CDR2 (KGHSY, FQNENV) derive from the germline V gene. The CDR3 measures 15 amino acids from cysteine to phenylalanine. Only the CDR3 region is kept as DNA, spanning 45 bases read in frame from base 1. Clipping removes 0 bases from V and 2 bases from J, with 1 as the unmatched junction base count.

The chain is encoded by TRBV16 joined to TRBJ2-3, with 8 bases matching TRBD1. This TCR derives from a woman between 40 and 55 years old in good health and CMV-seropositive. The specimen was PBMCs. The DNA reads TGTGCCAGCAGCCAATCGACAGGGGACACAGATACGCAGTATTTT. This codes for CASSQSTGDTDTQYF.